The 15 T cell receptor beta chains below were found in one sample sequenced in a study of OX40 agonist ivuxolimab in advanced cancers. Here immunoSEQ multiplex PCR was the method, and the copy in TCRdb shows in-frame clones only, minus some. This table holds under 50,000 clones, more than 85% found once. Sequenced material: CD4+ or CD8+ T cells sorted from blood, taken in a trial of the OX40 agonist ivuxolimab. Receptors originate from an adult with an advanced solid tumor such as melanoma, head and neck, liver or kidney cancer.

The J gene is TRBJ2-1, the V gene TRBV14; 7 nucleotides line up with TRBD2. J was trimmed by 2 bases and V by 1 base; bases with no gene match: 14. The germline V gene encodes CDR1 SGHDN and CDR2 FVKESK. The CDR3 covers 19 residues. The CDR3 nucleotides are TGTGCCAGCAGCCAAGGAGCTAGCGGACGCGATAGGACCTACAATGAGCAGTTCTTC. Its protein is CASSQGASGRDRTYNEQFF.

The rearrangement uses TRBV9 and TRBJ2-1; 8 positions agree with TRBD1. The CDR3 extends over 16 amino acids. CDR1 is SGDLS, CDR2 YYNGEE, per germline. V lost 4 bases, J lost 4 bases, and 10 bases stayed unmatched. The CDR3 loop is CASSPGTGKLYNEQFF. CDR3 bases: TGTGCCAGCAGCCCCGGGACAGGAAAACTATACAATGAGCAGTTCTTC.

The chain couples TRBV7-9 to TRBJ2-7; 7 positions match TRBD1. The germline V gene encodes CDR1 SEHNR and CDR2 FQNEAQ (reference sequence). J was trimmed by 6 bases and V by 5 bases; bases with no gene match: 4. The CDR3 extends over 12 amino acids. The CDR3 DNA sequence: TGTGCCAGCAGCGTACAGGGGACCGAGCAGTACTTC. Translating it yields CASSVQGTEQYF. The full variable domain, in which reference TRBV7-9 and TRBJ2-7 provide the parts outside the CDR3, is DTGVSQNPRHKITKRGQNVTFRCDPISEHNRLYWYRQTLGQGPEFLTYFQNEAQLEKSRLLSDRFSAERPKGSFSTLEIQRTEQGDSAMYLCASSVQGTEQYFGPGTRLTVT.

The chain couples TRBV2 to TRBJ2-3; 9 nucleotides match TRBD1. The trim removed 10 bases at V and 3 bases at J, leaving 17 bases unmatched. Per germline, CDR1 SNHLY and CDR2 FYNNEI. The CDR3 totals 17 residues. As DNA, the CDR3 is TGTGCCATCTCAAAAAGCGGGGACAGGGTTGGTACAGATACGCAGTATTTT. Residues: CAISKSGDRVGTDTQYF.

The chain joins TRBV7-2 to TRBJ2-1, with TRBD2 matching 9 bases. Germline CDR1 and CDR2: SGHTA and FQGNSA. This CDR3 is 15 amino acids long. V shed 4 bases, J shed 12 bases, and the junction held 13 bases outside the gene matches. DNA of the CDR3: TGTGCCAGCAGCTACACGACTAGCGGACTTGATGGGCAGTTCTTC. Translated: CASSYTTSGLDGQFF.

The chain carries TRBV7-9 and TRBJ2-5, with a possible D match to TRBD1 (6 bases). V lost 5 bases to trimming and J lost 1 base, with 11 bases between them. From germline, CDR1 is SEHNR and CDR2 FQNEAQ (reference sequence). The CDR3 is made up of 14 amino acids. The CDR3 loop is CASSPKTGQETQYF. The CDR3, as DNA: TGTGCCAGCAGCCCCAAGACAGGCCAAGAGACCCAGTACTTC. The full variable domain, completed using reference TRBV7-9 and TRBJ2-5, is DTGVSQNPRHKITKRGQNVTFRCDPISEHNRLYWYRQTLGQGPEFLTYFQNEAQLEKSRLLSDRFSAERPKGSFSTLEIQRTEQGDSAMYLCASSPKTGQETQYFGPGTRLLVL.

In nucleotides, the CDR3 is TGTGCCAGCTCACCCTCGAGTGCAAGAAACACTGAAGCTTTCTTT. Protein product: CASSPSSARNTEAFF. V usage is TRBV18 and J usage is TRBJ1-1; D uncertain. The V gene's germline CDR1 is KGHSH and CDR2 LQKENI. The CDR3 length is 15 residues. V was shortened by 3 bases and J by 2 bases, with 13 bases between the two germline ends.

In its sample, this clone was seen once. The gene calls are TRBV19 and TRBJ2-3, with a possible D match to TRBD2 (5 bases). Germline V gives CDR1 LNHDA, CDR2 SQIVND (reference sequence). CDR3 length: 14 residues. V was clipped by 10 bases and J by 2 bases, with 16 bases between them. The CDR3 loop reads CATKPERPTDTQYF. CDR3 DNA sequence: TGTGCCACGAAACCTGAGCGGCCCACAGATACGCAGTATTTT.

CDR3 sequence: CAGRTPSYNEQFF. The CDR3 coding sequence is TGTGCTGGGCGCACCCCATCCTACAATGAGCAGTTCTTC. The V call is TRBV2, the J call TRBJ2-1; no clear D gene. This CDR3 has 13 residues. Germline V CDR1 and CDR2: SNHLY, FYNNEI.

V and J are TRBV6-6 and TRBJ1-5, with 8 bases aligning to TRBD1. The CDR3 is made up of 15 amino acids. Germline CDR1 MNHNY, CDR2 SVGAGI (reference sequence). After removal of 5 bases from V and 4 bases from J, the junction contained 7 bases not matched to a gene. CDR3 sequence: CASSNLGTGNQPQHF. For the CDR3, the DNA is TGTGCCAGCAGTAATCTGGGGACAGGAAATCAGCCCCAGCATTTT.

The V and J genes are TRBV13 and TRBJ2-3, with D perhaps being TRBD1 or TRBD2 (5 bases each). Trimming took off 10 bases at V and 6 bases at J, with 17 bases between the two ends. This CDR3 region has 13 residues. Germline CDR1 PRHDT, CDR2 FYEKMQ (reference sequence). In nucleotides, the CDR3 is TGTGCCAACTCGGCACTAGGGGTGGATACGCAGTATTTT. Protein sequence: CANSALGVDTQYF.

The chain employs TRBV5-5 and TRBJ2-3, with 8 bases identical to TRBD1. V lost 6 bases, J lost 1 base, and 7 bases stayed unmatched. The CDR3 is 15 residues long. The germline V gene has CDR1 SGHKS and CDR2 YYEKEE (reference sequence). The CDR3 loop is CASTDLGQGTDTQYF. In DNA, the CDR3 is TGTGCCAGCACAGACCTGGGACAGGGCACAGATACGCAGTATTTT.

The chain carries TRBV5-4 and TRBJ1-1; a possible D gene is TRBD1 (5 bases). This CDR3 spans 15 amino acids. With 6 bases removed from V and 8 bases from J, the gap between germline ends came to 23 bases. Germline assignment: CDR1 SGHNT and CDR2 YYREEE (reference sequence). DNA for the CDR3: TGTGCCAGCAATGAACAGGAGCGAGGGTTGGAGGAAGCTTTCTTT. Protein: CASNEQERGLEEAFF.

DNA for the CDR3: TGTGCCAGCAGCTTTTCCGGAATGAACACTGAAGCTTTCTTT. This gives the protein CASSFSGMNTEAFF. The J gene is TRBJ1-1, the V gene TRBV7-9; D gene ambiguous. Germline assignment: CDR1 SEHNR and CDR2 FQNEAQ (reference sequence). The germline V and J ends were trimmed by 3 bases and 0 bases, with 8 bases remaining between them. The CDR3 runs to 14 residues.

The chain links TRBV6-5 to TRBJ2-7; D gene uncertain. This CDR3 comprises 14 residues. V lost 2 bases and J 0 bases, leaving 8 bases between the germline ends. Germline V gives CDR1 MNHEY, CDR2 SVGAGI. The CDR3 bases are TGTGCCAGCAGTTACGGCTCAGTCTCCTACGAGCAGTACTTC. As protein: CASSYGSVSYEQYF.